This record looks at one T cell receptor (beta chain) sequence and its context. The antigen is not known. These data belong to a study of T cell repertoires in cytomegalovirus infection. On the study more broadly: It was recently identified HLA-C-restricted and well-studied HLA-B-restricted CMV epitopes that the study used.

TCRdb re-called the reads with MiXCR, one entry per CDR3 protein. The table lists around 140,000 distinct CDR3 sequences, around 30% of them singletons. The receptor comes from a human donor in good health (CMV status not recorded). Some clones in this sample may be carry-over from other donors' samples. The starting material was CD8+ T cells from cultured PBMCs, obtained from culture after CMV antigen stimulation.

The CDR3 DNA is TGTGCCAGCAGCTTAGTGGGGGGTGCAACCTCCTACGAGCAGTACTTC. It yields the protein CASSLVGGATSYEQYF. The chain is built from TRBV7-9 and TRBJ2-7, with D tentatively TRBD2 (6 bases). V gave up 1 base and J gave up 0 bases, with 13 bases separating them. Germline V gene lookup returns CDR1 SEHNR and CDR2 FQNEAQ (reference sequence). CDR3 size: 16 residues.